A selection of T cell receptor beta chains follows, all from one sample in a study of blood T cell repertoires in COVID-19. Profiled with immunoSEQ multiplex PCR; TCRdb holds only in-frame clones, not every one. Among over 130,000 clones listed, about 87% were seen once. Sequenced material: peripheral blood. The receptors stem from a human donor with COVID-19, enrolled during active disease. The donor label of this sample is uncertain. Each CDR3 is given with its conserved first and last residue. Fields, in order: V gene, D gene, clone size, J gene, CDR3 DNA, CDR3 protein. D genes are given only for firm matches. The size field is filled for only some rows; it gives once, few, many or a size class.

TRBV7-3,.,.,TRBJ1-3,TGTGCCAGCAGGGGTAGCGGGGTAATATATTTT,CASRGSGVIYF
TRBV25-1,.,.,TRBJ2-5,TGTGCCAGCAGTGAACAGGGCTGGGAGACCCAGTACTTC,CASSEQGWETQYF
TRBV7-2,.,.,TRBJ1-6,TGTGCCAGCAGCTTAGAGGGGTACTATAATTCACCCCTCCACTTT,CASSLEGYYNSPLHF
TRBV7-2,.,.,TRBJ2-4,TGTGCCAGCAGCTCTCAGACTAGGACCAAAAACATTCAGTACTTC,CASSSQTRTKNIQYF
TRBV5-5,.,.,TRBJ1-5,TGTGCCAGCAGCTTTCGGACAGAGAATCAGCCCCAGCATTTT,CASSFRTENQPQHF
TRBV18,TRBD1,.,TRBJ1-3,TGTGCCAGCTCACCTCACGGGACAGGGACCCCGAGCTCTGGAAACACCATATATTTT,CASSPHGTGTPSSGNTIYF
TRBV11-3,TRBD1,.,TRBJ1-1,TGTGCCAGCAGCCCCGTTCACAGGGGAGCTGAAGCTTTCTTT,CASSPVHRGAEAFF
TRBV9,.,.,TRBJ2-1,TGTGCCAGCAGCGTAGGAGGGCAGCTTAGACGAACCTACAATGAGCAGTTCTTC,CASSVGGQLRRTYNEQFF
TRBV6-6,TRBD2,.,TRBJ2-3,TGTGCCAGCAGCGCTAGCGGGGGGGCCCCAGATACGCAGTATTTT,CASSASGGAPDTQYF
TRBV10-1,.,.,TRBJ1-2,TGCGCCAGCGGGAGAACAAGGTCGGGTGGCTACACCTTC,CASGRTRSGGYTF
TRBV9,.,.,TRBJ2-7,TGTGCCAGCAGCGTAGGGGGTAGCGGTTTATCCTACGAGCAGTACTTC,CASSVGGSGLSYEQYF
TRBV3-1/TRBV3-2,.,.,TRBJ1-1,TGTGCCAGCAGCCAAGGCATGGGGGGAAACACTGAAGCTTTCTTT,CASSQGMGGNTEAFF
TRBV5-8,.,.,TRBJ2-6,TGTGCCAGCAGGCGGGCCTCCAACGTCCTGACTTTC,CASRRASNVLTF
TRBV3-1/TRBV3-2,.,.,TRBJ2-5,TGTGCCAGCAGCCAAATCGGAGAGACCCAGTACTTC,CASSQIGETQYF
TRBV18,TRBD1,.,TRBJ1-2,TGTGCCAGCTCACCACGTTACAGGGGGCTTTTAGCTAACTATGGCTACACCTTC,CASSPRYRGLLANYGYTF
TRBV7-9,.,.,TRBJ1-2,TGTGCCAGCAGCCCAGCGGTATACGATGGCCACACCTTC,CASSPAVYDGHTF
TRBV2,.,.,TRBJ1-3,TGTGCCAGCAGAGGTAGGACGGCAAACCGGGGCACCATATATTTT,CASRGRTANRGTIYF
TRBV27,TRBD1,.,TRBJ1-6,TGTGCCAGCAGTCAAACCCTCGCAGGGGGGAATTCACCCCTCCACTTT,CASSQTLAGGNSPLHF
TRBV4-2,TRBD2,few,TRBJ2-7,TGTGCCAGCAGCCACCCCACTAGCGGGAACTACGAGCAGTACTTC,CASSHPTSGNYEQYF
TRBV7-9,TRBD1,.,TRBJ2-3,TGTGCCAGCAGCCCGGGACAGGACACAGATACGCAGTATTTT,CASSPGQDTDTQYF
TRBV18,TRBD1,.,TRBJ1-1,TGTGCCAGCTCACCACGTGGGACAGGGACGTCTGAAGCTTTCTTT,CASSPRGTGTSEAFF
TRBV11-3,TRBD1,.,TRBJ1-2,TGTGCCAGCAGCGCCACTACAGGGGGCGACGGCTACACCTTC,CASSATTGGDGYTF
TRBV30,TRBD1,.,TRBJ1-2,TGTGCCTGGAGTCGGGACAGGCCCTATGGCTACACCTTC,CAWSRDRPYGYTF
TRBV9,.,.,TRBJ2-7,TGTGCCAGCACACGAGACGGGGGGCGCGATGAGCAGTACTTC,CASTRDGGRDEQYF
TRBV11-1,TRBD2,.,TRBJ2-7,TGTGCCAGCAGCTTGGGGACTAGCCGATACGAGCAGTACTTC,CASSLGTSRYEQYF
TRBV7-9,.,.,TRBJ1-2,TGTGCCAGCAGCCCCCAGGGAGGTCCTAACTATGGCTACACCTTC,CASSPQGGPNYGYTF
TRBV5-1,.,.,TRBJ2-6,TGCGCCAGCAGCCCCGCGGGGGCTGAGGTCCTGACTTTC,CASSPAGAEVLTF
TRBV20-1,.,.,TRBJ2-7,TGCAGTGCTAGAGTACAGGCCGAGCAGTACTTC,CSARVQAEQYF
TRBV10-3,.,.,TRBJ1-3,TGTGCCATCAGTGAGTCGAGGGAGCTGACTGGAAACACCATATATTTT,CAISESRELTGNTIYF
TRBV7-9,.,.,TRBJ1-1,TGTGCCAGCAGCTTCAGGGGCCCCGAAGCTTTCTTT,CASSFRGPEAFF
TRBV5-1,.,.,TRBJ2-2,TGCGCCAGCAGCTTTACAGGGGGGGACACCGGGGAGCTGTTTTTT,CASSFTGGDTGELFF
TRBV18,.,.,TRBJ2-7,TGTGCCAGCTCACCTTCGGGACAATCCAACGAGCAGTACTTC,CASSPSGQSNEQYF
TRBV19,.,.,TRBJ1-2,TGTGCCAGTAGACCCCCCGGACAGCTTTATGGCTACACCTTC,CASRPPGQLYGYTF
TRBV27,TRBD1,.,TRBJ2-5,TGTGCCAGCTCCCAGGGGCGCCGGACAGGGGGCGCGGAGACCCAGTACTTC,CASSQGRRTGGAETQYF
TRBV2,.,.,TRBJ2-1,TGTGCCAGCAGGAGCGCTGAGAAGCAGTTCTTC,CASRSAEKQFF
TRBV18,.,.,TRBJ2-7,TGTGCCAGCTCACCGCCGGGTTCCACCTACGAGCAGTACTTC,CASSPPGSTYEQYF
TRBV5-1,.,once,TRBJ1-1,TGCGCCAGCAGCAGGCAGGGGCCCGGGGACACTGAAGCTTTCTTT,CASSRQGPGDTEAFF
TRBV19,.,.,TRBJ1-2,TGTGCCAGTTATCCTAAACAGGGTCGGGGCTACACCTTC,CASYPKQGRGYTF
TRBV6-1,.,.,TRBJ2-5,TGTGCCAGCAGTGATAATACAGGGTTAGAGACCCAGTACTTC,CASSDNTGLETQYF
TRBV5-6,.,.,TRBJ2-7,TGTGCCAGCAGCTTGTTATGGGGGCCCAGGGCCGACGAGCAGTACTTC,CASSLLWGPRADEQYF
TRBV3-1/TRBV3-2,.,.,TRBJ2-4,TGTGCCAGCAGCCCCCAGGCCGCCGCCAAAAACATTCAGTACTTC,CASSPQAAAKNIQYF
TRBV3-1/TRBV3-2,TRBD1,.,TRBJ1-1,TGTGCCAGCAGCCAAGATCAGGGGGCTGAAGCTTTCTTT,CASSQDQGAEAFF
TRBV9,.,once,TRBJ1-2,TGTGCCAGCAGCGTAGCTACAGGCTTGACTAACTATGGCTACACCTTC,CASSVATGLTNYGYTF
TRBV10-1,.,.,TRBJ2-3,TGCGCCAGCAGTGAGGAATTAACAGGCACAGATACGCAGTATTTT,CASSEELTGTDTQYF
TRBV5-1,TRBD1,once,TRBJ1-6,TGCGCCAGCAGCTTGGTATTCCGGGGCCGACAGGGGGCTTCACCCCTCCACTTT,CASSLVFRGRQGASPLHF
TRBV5-1,TRBD2,.,TRBJ2-2,TGCGCCAGCAGTATTAGCGGGAGCTCGGGGGAGCTGTTTTTT,CASSISGSSGELFF
TRBV7-2,.,.,TRBJ1-5,TGTGCCAGCAGCTTAGCAGCTAGCAACAATCAGCCCCAGCATTTT,CASSLAASNNQPQHF
TRBV19,.,.,TRBJ2-1,TGTGCCAGTAGTCTAACCCGGGATGGCAGGGGCCACAATGAGCAGTTCTTC,CASSLTRDGRGHNEQFF